Detailed here is one T cell receptor (beta chain). Assay: immunoSEQ multiplex PCR; the TCRdb copy retains only in-frame clones and omits some. The repertoire holds around 140,000 clones, with roughly 90% as singletons. Germline lookup yields CDR1 SGHKS and CDR2 YYEKEE (reference sequence). V dropped 1 base and J dropped 0 bases, with 11 bases sitting between them. The CDR3 has 16 amino acids. The entry originates in a study of control samples from healthy donors and cancer patients. The material sequenced was PBMCs. The origin of this receptor is a man aged 50 to 59 with head and neck cancer. J is TRBJ1-5 and V is TRBV5-5, with D unresolved. CDR3 in amino acids: CASSLRAGNSNQPQHF. CDR3 sequence (DNA): TGTGCCAGCAGCTTGCGGGCAGGCAATAGCAATCAGCCCCAGCATTTT.